The rows below give T cell receptor beta chains drawn from one sample of a study of T cell responses to AZD1222 COVID-19 vaccine. Libraries were prepared by immunoSEQ multiplex PCR; TCRdb keeps only in-frame clonotypes and omits some of them. The sample holds tens of thousands of clones, roughly 86% seen once. The starting material was peripheral blood, obtained 28 days after the second AZD1222 dose. The receptors shown here come from an adult who received the AZD1222 COVID-19 vaccine. CDR3s include the opening cysteine and the closing phenylalanine or tryptophan. The D gene is left open where the match is weak. Rows may omit the clone size; those that give it use once, few, many or a size class.

size,D,V,J,DNA,CDR3
-,TRBD2,TRBV29-1,TRBJ2-2,TGCAGCGTCATCTCATGGGCGGGAGGGCCTTCCGGGGAGCTGTTTTTT,CSVISWAGGPSGELFF
-,-,TRBV12-3/TRBV12-4,TRBJ2-4,TGTGCCAGCACGAAGCAGGGAAACATTCAGTACTTC,CASTKQGNIQYF
-,-,TRBV10-2,TRBJ1-3,TGCGCCAGCACTAATTTCAACTCTGGAAACACCATATATTTT,CASTNFNSGNTIYF
-,-,TRBV19,TRBJ2-7,TGTGCCAGTAGTATGGTCAGGAGCTACGAGCAGTACTTC,CASSMVRSYEQYF
-,-,TRBV10-2,TRBJ2-1,TGCGCCAGCAAACCCGACTGGAGCTCCTACAATGAGCAGTTCTTC,CASKPDWSSYNEQFF
few,TRBD2,TRBV6-2/TRBV6-3,TRBJ2-1,TGTGCCAGCAGTTACTCGGCGGGAGCTGGTAATGAGCAGTTCTTC,CASSYSAGAGNEQFF
-,-,TRBV27,TRBJ2-3,TGTGCCAGCAGTCCGGGACTCTTTAGCACAGATACGCAGTATTTT,CASSPGLFSTDTQYF
-,-,TRBV3-1/TRBV3-2,TRBJ2-1,TGTGCCAGCAGCCAAGATCCAGGGCCCTACAATGAGCAGTTCTTC,CASSQDPGPYNEQFF
-,-,TRBV6-6,TRBJ2-2,TGTGCCAGCAGTTACATTGGCGGATTGAACACCGGGGAGCTGTTTTTT,CASSYIGGLNTGELFF
-,TRBD2,TRBV5-1,TRBJ2-7,TGCGCCAGCAGCTTGTCTAGCGGTACCTACGAGCAGTACTTC,CASSLSSGTYEQYF
-,TRBD2,TRBV14,TRBJ2-5,TGTGCCAGCAGCCAGACTAGCGGGTGGACCCAGTACTTC,CASSQTSGWTQYF
-,-,TRBV27,TRBJ1-3,TGTGCCAGCAGTAGTTCGGGTGGGAGAGGAAACACCATATATTTT,CASSSSGGRGNTIYF